The clone carrying this T cell receptor beta chain was observed a handful of times. Its antigen remains unidentified. The J segment lost 6 bases and the V segment lost 7 bases, leaving 13 bases of the junction unmatched. The germline CDR1 and CDR2 sequences are MNHEY and SVGEGT. This CDR3 has 15 amino acids. The TCR beta cDNA libraries contained unique molecular identifiers. Each CDR3 protein gets one entry after TCRdb re-called the PCR reads with MiXCR. The table shows fewer than 850,000 distinct CDR3 sequences, with 30% occurring only once. The data stem from a study of post-analysis software for immune sequencing data. Looking at the study overall: The cohort encompassed relapsing-remitting, secondary progressive and progressive-relapsing multiple sclerosis disease courses.

Study outcomes and limitations: Included in a set of about five TRBV segments more frequent in patients than controls were TRBV5-6, TRBV5-1 and TRBV20-1. The F measure placed samples prepared in the same batch into strongly shared clusters.

Material: blood. This TCR was recovered from a girl between 5 and 17 years old with multiple sclerosis. The rearrangement links TRBV6-2 or TRBV6-3 to TRBJ2-7; 9 bases map to TRBD1. CDR3 region: CASNLGGQGISEQYF. The CDR3 DNA reads as TGTGCCAGCAATCTCGGGGGACAGGGAATTTCCGAGCAGTACTTC.